This TCR beta chain was sequenced in a study of T cells in localized non-small cell lung cancer. Points from the study as a whole: In adjacent lung, a median around 50 of the top 100 tumor clones were found.

Of note for this clone: As yet, its antigen is unknown.

Between the trimmed V and J ends, which lost 5 bases and 2 bases, there was a span of 18 bases. The CDR3 runs 16 residues. The germline V gene has CDR1 SGHNT and CDR2 YENEEA. Sequenced by immunoSEQ multiplex PCR; TCRdb stores in-frame clones only, minus some. Among 2,000 or so clones listed, about 34% were seen once. This clonotype was sampled from a male donor older than 55 with stage I squamous cell lung carcinoma. Sequenced material: normal lung tissue next to the tumor, taken before any cancer treatment. The V and J genes are TRBV11-3 and TRBJ1-1, with D perhaps TRBD1 (6 bases). The CDR3 loop reads CASSPIPDRLNTEAFF. DNA for the CDR3: TGTGCCAGCAGCCCTATACCGGACAGACTAAACACTGAAGCTTTCTTT.